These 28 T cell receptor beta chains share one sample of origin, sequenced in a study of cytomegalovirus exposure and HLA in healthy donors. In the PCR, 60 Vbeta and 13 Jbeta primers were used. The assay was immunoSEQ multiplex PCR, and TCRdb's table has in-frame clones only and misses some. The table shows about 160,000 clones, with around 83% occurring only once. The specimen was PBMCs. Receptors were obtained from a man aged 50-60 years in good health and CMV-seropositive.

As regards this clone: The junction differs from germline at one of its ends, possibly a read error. CDR3 amino acids: CASSYSLEGSSEQYF. The CDR3, as DNA: TGTGCCAGCAGTTACTCGCTGGAGGGGTCCTCCGAGCAGTACTTC. This chain joins TRBV6-5 and TRBJ2-7; TRBD2 is a possible D gene (6 bases). Germline lookup yields CDR1 MNHEY and CDR2 SVGAGI. The CDR3 runs 15 residues.

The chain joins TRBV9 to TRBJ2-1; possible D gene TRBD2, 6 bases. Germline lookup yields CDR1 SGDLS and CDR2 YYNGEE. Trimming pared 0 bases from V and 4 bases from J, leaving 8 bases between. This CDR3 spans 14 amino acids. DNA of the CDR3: TGTGCCAGCAGCGTAGGCGGGGATTACAATGAGCAGTTCTTC. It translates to CASSVGGDYNEQFF.

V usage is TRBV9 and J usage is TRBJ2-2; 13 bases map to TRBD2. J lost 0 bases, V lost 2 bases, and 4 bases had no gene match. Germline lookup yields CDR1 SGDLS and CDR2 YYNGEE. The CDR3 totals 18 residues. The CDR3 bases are TGTGCCAGCAGCGTTCCACTAGCGGGGGGGCCGAACACCGGGGAGCTGTTTTTT. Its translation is CASSVPLAGGPNTGELFF.

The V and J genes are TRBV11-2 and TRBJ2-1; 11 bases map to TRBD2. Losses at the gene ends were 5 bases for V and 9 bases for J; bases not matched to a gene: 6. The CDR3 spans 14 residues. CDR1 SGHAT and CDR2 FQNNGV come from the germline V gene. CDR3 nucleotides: TGTGCCAGCAGCCAAACTAGCGGGGGCGGTGAGCAGTTCTTC. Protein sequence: CASSQTSGGGEQFF.

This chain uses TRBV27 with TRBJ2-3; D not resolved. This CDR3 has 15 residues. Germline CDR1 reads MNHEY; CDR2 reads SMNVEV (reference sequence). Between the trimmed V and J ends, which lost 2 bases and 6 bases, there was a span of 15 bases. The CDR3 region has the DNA TGTGCCAGCAGTTTAGGGCAGCCAACCCTGGATACGCAGTATTTT. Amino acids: CASSLGQPTLDTQYF.

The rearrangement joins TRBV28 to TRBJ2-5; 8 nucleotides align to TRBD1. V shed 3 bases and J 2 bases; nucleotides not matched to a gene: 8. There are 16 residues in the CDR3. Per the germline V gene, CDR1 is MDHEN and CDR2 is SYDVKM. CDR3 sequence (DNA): TGTGCCAGCAGTTTGCTCCGGACAGGGAGACAAGAGACCCAGTACTTC. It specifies CASSLLRTGRQETQYF. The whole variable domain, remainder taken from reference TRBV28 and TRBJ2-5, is DVKVTQSSRYLVKRTGEKVFLECVQDMDHENMFWYRQDPGLGLRLIYFSYDVKMKEKGDIPEGYSVSREKKERFSLILESASTNQTSMYLCASSLLRTGRQETQYFGPGTRLLVL.

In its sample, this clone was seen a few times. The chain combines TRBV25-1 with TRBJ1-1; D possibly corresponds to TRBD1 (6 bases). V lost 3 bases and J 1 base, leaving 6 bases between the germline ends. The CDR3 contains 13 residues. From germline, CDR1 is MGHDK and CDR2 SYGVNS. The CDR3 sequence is CASSDRGNTEAFF. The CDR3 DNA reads TGTGCCAGCAGTGACAGGGGGAACACTGAAGCTTTCTTT.

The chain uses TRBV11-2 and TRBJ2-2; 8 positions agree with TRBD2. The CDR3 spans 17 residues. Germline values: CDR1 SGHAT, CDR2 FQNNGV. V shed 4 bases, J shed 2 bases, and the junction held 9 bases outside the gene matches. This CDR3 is CASSSRKSGGNTGELFF. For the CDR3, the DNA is TGTGCCAGCAGCTCAAGAAAAAGCGGGGGAAACACCGGGGAGCTGTTTTTT.

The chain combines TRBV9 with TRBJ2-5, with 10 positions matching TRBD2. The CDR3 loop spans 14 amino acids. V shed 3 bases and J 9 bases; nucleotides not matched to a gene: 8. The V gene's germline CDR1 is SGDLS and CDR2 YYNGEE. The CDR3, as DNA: TGTGCCAGCAGCGCAAGAGTAGCGGGAGGTCCCCAGTACTTC. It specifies CASSARVAGGPQYF.

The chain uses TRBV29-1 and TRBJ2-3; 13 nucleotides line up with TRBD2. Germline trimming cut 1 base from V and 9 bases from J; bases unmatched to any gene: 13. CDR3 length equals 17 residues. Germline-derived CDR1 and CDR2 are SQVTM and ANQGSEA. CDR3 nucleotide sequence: TGCAGCGTTGAAGCGGGGACTAGCGGGGTCCCCACGAGGACGCAGTATTTT. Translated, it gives CSVEAGTSGVPTRTQYF.

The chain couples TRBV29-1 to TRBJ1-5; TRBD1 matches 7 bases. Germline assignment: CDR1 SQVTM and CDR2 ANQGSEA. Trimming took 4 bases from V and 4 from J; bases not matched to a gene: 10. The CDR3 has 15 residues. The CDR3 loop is CSVVVGATGNQPQHF. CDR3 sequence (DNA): TGCAGCGTTGTTGTGGGTGCGACAGGGAATCAGCCCCAGCATTTT. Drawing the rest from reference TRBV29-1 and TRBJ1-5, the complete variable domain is SAVISQKPSRDICQRGTSLTIQCQVDSQVTMMFWYRQQPGQSLTLIATANQGSEATYESGFVIDKFPISRPNLTFSTLTVSNMSPEDSSIYLCSVVVGATGNQPQHFGDGTRLSIL.

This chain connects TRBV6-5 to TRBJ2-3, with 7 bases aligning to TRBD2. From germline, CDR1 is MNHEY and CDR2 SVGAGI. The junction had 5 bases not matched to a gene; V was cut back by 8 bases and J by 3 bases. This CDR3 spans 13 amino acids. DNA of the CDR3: TGTGCCAGCGGGTGGGGGGGAACAGATACGCAGTATTTT. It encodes CASGWGGTDTQYF.

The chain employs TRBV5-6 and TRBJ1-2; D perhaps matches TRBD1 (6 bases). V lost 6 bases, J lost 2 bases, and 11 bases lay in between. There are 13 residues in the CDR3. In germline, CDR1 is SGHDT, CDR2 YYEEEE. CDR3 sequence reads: CASKRGLNYGYTF. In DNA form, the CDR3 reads TGTGCCAGCAAGAGGGGGTTGAACTATGGCTACACCTTC.

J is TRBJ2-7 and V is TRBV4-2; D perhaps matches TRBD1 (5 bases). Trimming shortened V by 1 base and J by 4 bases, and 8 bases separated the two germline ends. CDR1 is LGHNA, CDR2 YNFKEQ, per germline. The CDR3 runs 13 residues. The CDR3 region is CASSQVGDYEQYF. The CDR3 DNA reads TGTGCCAGCAGCCAAGTAGGGGATTACGAGCAGTACTTC.

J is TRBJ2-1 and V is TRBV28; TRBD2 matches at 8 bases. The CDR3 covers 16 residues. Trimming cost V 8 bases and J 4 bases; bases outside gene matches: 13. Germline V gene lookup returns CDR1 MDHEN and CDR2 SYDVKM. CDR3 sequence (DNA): TGTGCCAGCCGGCCCGCCGGGACTAGAGGGTACAATGAGCAGTTCTTC. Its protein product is CASRPAGTRGYNEQFF. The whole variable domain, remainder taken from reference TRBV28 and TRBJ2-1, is DVKVTQSSRYLVKRTGEKVFLECVQDMDHENMFWYRQDPGLGLRLIYFSYDVKMKEKGDIPEGYSVSREKKERFSLILESASTNQTSMYLCASRPAGTRGYNEQFFGPGTRLTVL.

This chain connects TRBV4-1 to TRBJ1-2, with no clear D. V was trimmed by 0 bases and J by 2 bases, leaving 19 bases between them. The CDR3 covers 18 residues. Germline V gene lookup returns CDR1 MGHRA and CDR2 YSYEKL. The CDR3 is CASSQDRLVREGNYGYTF. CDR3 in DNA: TGCGCCAGCAGCCAAGATCGTTTGGTCCGGGAAGGGAACTATGGCTACACCTTC.

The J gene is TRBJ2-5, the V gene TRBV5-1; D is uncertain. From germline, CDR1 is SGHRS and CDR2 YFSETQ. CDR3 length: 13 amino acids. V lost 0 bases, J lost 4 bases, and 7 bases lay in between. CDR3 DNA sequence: TGCGCCAGCAGCTTGGAGTCGGTAGAGACCCAGTACTTC. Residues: CASSLESVETQYF.

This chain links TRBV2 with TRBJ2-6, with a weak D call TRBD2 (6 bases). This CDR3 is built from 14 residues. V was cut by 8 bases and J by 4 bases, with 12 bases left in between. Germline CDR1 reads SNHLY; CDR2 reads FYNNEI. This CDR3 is CASVGTSGANVLTF. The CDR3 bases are TGTGCCAGCGTCGGGACTTCAGGGGCCAACGTCCTGACTTTC.

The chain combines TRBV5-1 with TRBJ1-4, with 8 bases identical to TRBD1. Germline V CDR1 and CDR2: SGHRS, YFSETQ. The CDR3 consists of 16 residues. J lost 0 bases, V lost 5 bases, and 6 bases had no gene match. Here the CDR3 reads CASRTSTGATNEKLFF. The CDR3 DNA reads TGCGCCAGCAGAACATCGACAGGGGCAACTAATGAAAAACTGTTTTTT. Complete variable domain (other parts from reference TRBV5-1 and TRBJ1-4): KAGVTQTPRYLIKTRGQQVTLSCSPISGHRSVSWYQQTPGQGLQFLFEYFSETQRNKGNFPGRFSGRQFSNSRSEMNVSTLELGDSALYLCASRTSTGATNEKLFFGSGTQLSVL.

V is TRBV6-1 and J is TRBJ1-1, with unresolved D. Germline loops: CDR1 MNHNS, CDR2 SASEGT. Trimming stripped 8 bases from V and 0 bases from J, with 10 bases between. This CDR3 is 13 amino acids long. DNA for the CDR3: TGTGCCAGCGAGAAGTCGGTGAACACTGAAGCTTTCTTT. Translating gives CASEKSVNTEAFF.

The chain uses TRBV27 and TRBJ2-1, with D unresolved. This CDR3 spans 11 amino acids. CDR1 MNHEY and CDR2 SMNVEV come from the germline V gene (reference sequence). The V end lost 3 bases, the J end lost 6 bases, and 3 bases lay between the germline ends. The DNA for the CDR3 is TGTGCCAGCAGTTTCTCCAATGAGCAGTTCTTC. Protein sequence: CASSFSNEQFF.

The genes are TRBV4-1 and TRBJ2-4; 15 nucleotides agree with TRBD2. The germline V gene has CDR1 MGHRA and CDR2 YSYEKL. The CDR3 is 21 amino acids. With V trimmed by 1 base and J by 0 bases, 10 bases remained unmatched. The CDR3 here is CASSQAGLAGGQNLAKNIQYF. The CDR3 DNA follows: TGCGCCAGCAGCCAAGCGGGACTAGCGGGAGGCCAAAATCTAGCCAAAAACATTCAGTACTTC.

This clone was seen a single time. CDR3 region: CASSLGLADLQETQYF. The CDR3 DNA sequence: TGCGCCAGCAGCTTAGGACTAGCGGACCTACAAGAGACCCAGTACTTC. This chain joins TRBV5-1 and TRBJ2-5; 10 positions match TRBD2. With V trimmed by 2 bases and J by 2 bases, 6 bases remained unmatched. Germline CDR1 SGHRS, CDR2 YFSETQ. CDR3 length equals 16 residues.

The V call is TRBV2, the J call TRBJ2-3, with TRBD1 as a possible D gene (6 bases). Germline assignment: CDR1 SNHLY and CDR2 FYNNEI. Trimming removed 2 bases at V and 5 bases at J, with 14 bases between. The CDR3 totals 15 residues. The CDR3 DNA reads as TGTGCCAGCAGTGAACTGGGGGCGCAGGGAGATACGCAGTATTTT. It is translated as CASSELGAQGDTQYF.

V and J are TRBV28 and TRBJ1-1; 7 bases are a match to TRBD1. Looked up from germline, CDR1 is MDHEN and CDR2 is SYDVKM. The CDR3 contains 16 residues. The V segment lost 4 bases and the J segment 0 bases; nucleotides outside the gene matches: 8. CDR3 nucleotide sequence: TGTGCCAGCAGTTCGGGAGACAGGGTAATGAACACTGAAGCTTTCTTT. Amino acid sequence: CASSSGDRVMNTEAFF.

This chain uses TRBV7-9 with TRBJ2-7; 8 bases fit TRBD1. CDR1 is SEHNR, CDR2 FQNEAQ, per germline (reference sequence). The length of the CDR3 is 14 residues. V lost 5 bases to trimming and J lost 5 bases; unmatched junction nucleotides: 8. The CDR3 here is CASSQDREGNEQYF. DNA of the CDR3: TGTGCCAGCAGCCAGGACAGGGAAGGGAACGAGCAGTACTTC.

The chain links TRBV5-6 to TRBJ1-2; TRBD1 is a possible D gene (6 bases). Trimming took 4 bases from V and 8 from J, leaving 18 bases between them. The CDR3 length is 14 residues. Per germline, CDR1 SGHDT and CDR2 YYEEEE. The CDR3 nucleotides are TGTGCCAGCAGCCCAGGACTGGGGGCGGTCGGCTACACCTTC. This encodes CASSPGLGAVGYTF.

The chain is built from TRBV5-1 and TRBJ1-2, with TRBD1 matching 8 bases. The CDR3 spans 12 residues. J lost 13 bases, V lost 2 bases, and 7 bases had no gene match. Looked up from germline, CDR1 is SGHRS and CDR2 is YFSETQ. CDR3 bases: TGCGCCAGCAGCTTCCCGGGACAGGAAACCACCTTC. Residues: CASSFPGQETTF.